The 32 T cell receptor beta chains below all came from one sample that was sequenced in a study of T cell repertoires in cytomegalovirus infection. These receptors have no known antigen. Via MiXCR, TCRdb re-called the reads, giving one row per CDR3 protein. The sample shows around 300,000 distinct CDR3 sequences, around 20% of them seen only once. The sample was cultured PBMCs, taken from culture after CMV antigen stimulation. The source is a human donor in good health (CMV status not recorded). Some clones in this sample may be carry-over from other donors' samples.

This clonotype was observed at least ten times. J is TRBJ1-1 and V is TRBV7-9; 7 nucleotides agree with TRBD1. CDR1 is SEHNR and CDR2 is FQNEAQ in the germline V gene (reference sequence). V was clipped by 4 bases and J by 11 bases; unmatched bases: 16. The CDR3 sequence is 15 residues long. CDR3 residues: CASSSLGNSRGNAFF. In nucleotides, the CDR3 is TGTGCCAGCAGCTCTTTAGGAAACAGCAGGGGGAATGCTTTCTTT.

This clonotype was found a few times. This chain joins TRBV20-1 and TRBJ2-2; 12 bases fit TRBD2. This CDR3 comprises 15 residues. V shed 8 bases and J 5 bases; nucleotides not matched to a gene: 9. The V gene's germline CDR1 is DFQATT and CDR2 SNEGSKA (reference sequence). The CDR3 bases are TGCAGTTGTCGACTAGCGGGAGTTAGGACCGGGGAGCTGTTTTTT. Encoded protein: CSCRLAGVRTGELFF.

This clonotype was detected only a few times. The CDR3 DNA sequence: TGTGCCAGCAGCCTGACAGCGGGTGAAGCTTTCTTT. Protein: CASSLTAGEAFF. The rearrangement links TRBV28 to TRBJ1-1; a weak D match, TRBD1 (5 bases). Germline V CDR1 and CDR2: MDHEN, SYDVKM. CDR3 length: 12 amino acids. V was pared by 6 bases and J by 7 bases, with 12 bases between.

The V call is TRBV12-3 or TRBV12-4, the J call TRBJ2-1; 8 bases align to TRBD2. The CDR3 is made up of 18 amino acids. V lost 3 bases to trimming and J lost 6 bases; unmatched junction nucleotides: 16. The CDR3 loop is CASSFTGAGGPFRNEQFF. For the CDR3, the DNA is TGTGCCAGCAGTTTTACCGGGGCGGGGGGCCCCTTCCGCAATGAGCAGTTCTTC.

J is TRBJ1-6 and V is TRBV30; D remains ambiguous. Germline values: CDR1 GTSNPN, CDR2 SVGIG (reference sequence). The V and J ends lost 2 bases and 8 bases respectively, with 13 bases between them. The CDR3 spans 14 residues. The CDR3 region has the DNA TGTGCCTGGAGTTCAGGCCGAGATCATTCACCCCTCCACTTT. It is translated as CAWSSGRDHSPLHF.

This rearrangement joins TRBV20-1 to TRBJ2-3; D might be TRBD1 (5 bases). The germline V gene encodes CDR1 DFQATT and CDR2 SNEGSKA (reference sequence). The CDR3 covers 13 residues. V lost 1 base, J lost 4 bases, and 9 bases lay in between. Here the CDR3 DNA reads TGCAGTGCTAGAGTCCAGGGCCCAGATACGCAGTATTTT. It codes for CSARVQGPDTQYF.

This clonotype has a count of ten or more. A read error may account for a junction end that differs from germline. The chain carries TRBV7-7 and TRBJ2-5; 9 bases line up with TRBD1. Germline CDR1 reads SSHAT; CDR2 reads FNYEAQ (reference sequence). The CDR3 spans 14 residues. CDR3: CASSRTGVRETQYF. The CDR3 nucleotides read TGTGCTAGCAGCAGGACAGGGGTCCGGGAGACCCAGTACTTC.

This clonotype was seen a handful of times. The V and J genes are TRBV7-6 and TRBJ2-5; no firm D call. Per germline, CDR1 SGHVS and CDR2 FNYEAQ. CDR3 length equals 10 residues. In DNA form, the CDR3 reads TGTGCGACGTACCAAGAGACCCAGTACTTC. Amino acid sequence: CATYQETQYF.

The table lists this clonotype with many counts. The chain employs TRBV28 and TRBJ1-2; the D is unclear. The germline V gene encodes CDR1 MDHEN and CDR2 SYDVKM. V shed 7 bases and J shed 4 bases, with 13 bases lying between them. The CDR3 contains 13 residues. CDR3 nucleotide sequence: TGTGCCAGCATTGGGGTGACCATCTATGGCTACACCTTC. Its translation is CASIGVTIYGYTF.

The chain is built from TRBV6-2 or TRBV6-3 and TRBJ2-5; 12 nucleotides line up with TRBD2. CDR3 length: 17 residues. CDR1 and CDR2 (germline): MNHEY, SVGEGT. Trimming cost V 5 bases and J 5 bases; bases outside gene matches: 12. The CDR3 DNA is TGTGCCAGCAGTCCCCCCAGGACTAGCGGGGTTCGGGAGACCCAGTACTTC. This sequence encodes CASSPPRTSGVRETQYF.

This clonotype has only a few counts. The genes are TRBV6-2 or TRBV6-3 and TRBJ2-1, with 13 positions matching TRBD2. The trim removed 0 bases at V and 1 base at J, leaving 0 bases unmatched. Germline values: CDR1 MNHEY, CDR2 SVGEGT. CDR3 length: 17 amino acids. CDR3 amino acids: CASSYSTSGRSYNEQFF. CDR3 coding DNA: TGTGCCAGCAGTTACTCGACTAGCGGGAGGTCCTACAATGAGCAGTTCTTC.

V gene TRBV12-5 combines with J gene TRBJ2-1; TRBD1 is a possible D gene (7 bases). V was trimmed by 0 bases and J by 5 bases, leaving 20 bases between them. Germline CDR1 is LGHNT and CDR2 is FRNRAP. The length of the CDR3 is 18 residues. CDR3 DNA sequence: TGTGCTAGTGGTTTGGTAGGGGGCGGGAAGGGGTTCAACAATGAGCAGTTCTTC. Translated: CASGLVGGGKGFNNEQFF.

This clonotype was recorded many times. This CDR3 reads CASSSGGGYTF. CDR3 nucleotide sequence: TGTGCCAGCAGTTCTGGTGGTGGCTACACCTTC. The chain recombines TRBV12-3 or TRBV12-4 with TRBJ1-2; no clear D. The CDR3 length is 11 residues. V lost 4 bases, J lost 7 bases, and 7 bases lay in between.

This sequence joins TRBV6-1 and TRBJ2-3, with unresolved D. Trimming shortened V by 5 bases and J by 3 bases, and 15 bases separated the two germline ends. The CDR3 consists of 15 residues. Per germline, CDR1 MNHNS and CDR2 SASEGT. CDR3: CASSWQARKTDTQYF. The CDR3 DNA reads TGTGCCAGCAGTTGGCAAGCGCGGAAAACAGATACGCAGTATTTT.

This clonotype was seen a single time. This sequence joins TRBV20-1 and TRBJ2-1, with no clear D. The V and J ends lost 4 bases and 5 bases respectively, with 6 bases between them. Looked up from germline, CDR1 is DFQATT and CDR2 is SNEGSKA (reference sequence). CDR3 length equals 11 residues. This chain's CDR3 is CSATRNNEQFF. The CDR3 DNA reads TGCAGTGCTACACGGAACAATGAGCAGTTCTTC.

This clonotype was counted at least ten times. The chain is built from TRBV7-2 and TRBJ1-2, with 7 nucleotides matching TRBD1. Germline assignment: CDR1 SGHTA and CDR2 FQGNSA. Losses at the gene ends were 1 base for V and 4 bases for J; bases not matched to a gene: 6. The CDR3 has 15 amino acids. CDR3 loop: CASSLDRGVSYGYTF. The CDR3 DNA is TGTGCCAGCAGCTTAGACAGGGGAGTTAGCTATGGCTACACCTTC. Variable domain in full (rest from reference TRBV7-2 and TRBJ1-2): GAGVSQSPSNKVTEKGKDVELRCDPISGHTALYWYRQSLGQGLEFLIYFQGNSAPDKSGLPSDRFSAERTGGSVSTLTIQRTQQEDSAVYLCASSLDRGVSYGYTFGSGTRLTVV.

This clonotype was seen many times. The genes are TRBV7-8 and TRBJ2-1, with D tentatively TRBD2 (6 bases). Per germline, CDR1 SGHVS and CDR2 FQNEAQ. Trimming removed 5 bases from V and 4 bases from J, with 9 bases in between. This CDR3 comprises 13 residues. CDR3 sequence reads: CASSRAGYNEQFF. The CDR3 DNA follows: TGTGCCAGCAGCCGAGCGGGTTACAATGAGCAGTTCTTC. Together with reference TRBV7-8 and TRBJ2-1, the CDR3 gives the full variable domain: GAGVSQSPRYKVAKRGQDVALRCDPISGHVSLFWYQQALGQGPEFLTYFQNEAQLDKSGLPSDRFFAERPEGSVSTLKIQRTQQEDSAVYLCASSRAGYNEQFFGPGTRLTVL.

This clonotype occurred a few times. The rearrangement uses TRBV6-1 and TRBJ2-7; 8 nucleotides align to TRBD1. The CDR3 is made up of 16 amino acids. V was pared by 4 bases and J by 3 bases, with 11 bases of the junction left unmatched. Germline V gives CDR1 MNHNS, CDR2 SASEGT. CDR3 sequence reads: CASSAGTGLKLYEQYF. CDR3 sequence (DNA): TGTGCCAGCAGTGCCGGGACAGGCCTAAAACTCTACGAGCAGTACTTC.

This clonotype was seen many times. The CDR3 sequence: CASSLGDMTYEQYV. DNA of the CDR3: TGTGCCAGCAGCTTAGGGGACATGACCTACGAGCAGTACGTC. J is TRBJ2-7 and V is TRBV7-8; a possible D gene is TRBD1 (6 bases). The CDR3 loop spans 14 amino acids. The V end lost 1 base, the J end lost 2 bases, and 9 bases lay between the germline ends. Germline V gene data show CDR1 as SGHVS and CDR2 as FQNEAQ.

In this sample, this clonotype turned up a few times. V gene TRBV19 combines with J gene TRBJ1-5; D is ambiguous. Germline assignment: CDR1 LNHDA and CDR2 SQIVND (reference sequence). The length of the CDR3 is 17 residues. The V gene lost 0 bases and the J gene lost 0 bases, with 12 bases spanning the gap. CDR3 bases: TGTGCCAGTAGTATAGATCAACGAGGTGGTAGCAATCAGCCCCAGCATTTT. Amino acids: CASSIDQRGGSNQPQHF.

In this sample, this clonotype turned up a few times. The J gene is TRBJ1-4, the V gene TRBV7-8; D may be TRBD1 (5 bases). The length of the CDR3 is 14 residues. Germline CDR1 SGHVS, CDR2 FQNEAQ. The ends were cut back, 4 bases at V and 1 base at J, with 7 bases in the middle. CDR3 in DNA: TGTGCCAGCAGCTCGACAGAAACTAATGAAAAACTGTTTTTT. This codes for CASSSTETNEKLFF.

As concerns this clonotype: This may come from a read error, since a much larger clone is one base off. The chain links TRBV6-1 to TRBJ2-7; 7 bases agree with TRBD2. The V gene end was trimmed by 1 base and the J gene end by 5 bases; junction bases not matched to a gene: 5. Germline CDR1 reads MNHNS; CDR2 reads SASEGT. The CDR3 extends over 14 amino acids. CDR3 protein: CASSEGEGVHEQYF. The CDR3 DNA is TGTGCCAGCAGTGAAGGGGAGGGTGTCCACGAGCAGTACTTC.

This clonotype was counted between two and nine times. The gene calls are TRBV19 and TRBJ2-2, with D tentatively TRBD1 (6 bases). The V and J ends lost 4 bases and 8 bases respectively, with 8 bases between them. The CDR3 contains 12 residues. CDR1 is LNHDA and CDR2 is SQIVND in the germline V gene (reference sequence). In DNA form, the CDR3 reads TGTGCCAGTAGTACCCAGGGGGGGGAGCTGTTTTTT. This translates into CASSTQGGELFF. Based on the CDR3 plus reference TRBV19 and TRBJ2-2, the full variable domain is DGGITQSPKYLFRKEGQNVTLSCEQNLNHDAMYWYRQDPGQGLRLIYYSQIVNDFQKGDIAEGYSVSREKKESFPLTVTSAQKNPTAFYLCASSTQGGELFFGEGSRLTVL.

This clonotype has only a few counts. The chain has TRBV7-8 and TRBJ2-3, with 13 bases matching TRBD2. V lost 5 bases to trimming and J lost 7 bases; unmatched junction nucleotides: 9. Per the germline V gene, CDR1 is SGHVS and CDR2 is FQNEAQ. The CDR3 runs to 16 residues. CDR3 amino acids: CASSLGWTSGSNTQYF. The CDR3 nucleotides read TGTGCCAGCAGCCTAGGATGGACTAGCGGGAGTAATACGCAGTATTTT.

This clonotype was counted a few times. The rearrangement links TRBV7-2 to TRBJ1-2; D remains ambiguous. CDR1 is SGHTA, CDR2 FQGNSA, per germline. The length of the CDR3 is 14 residues. Trimming removed 3 bases at V and 8 bases at J, with 16 bases between. DNA of the CDR3: TGTGCCAGCAGCTTGAGGGATGTCTCGGGCGGCTACACCTTC. Translated: CASSLRDVSGGYTF.

Many counts were recorded for this clonotype. The V call is TRBV7-2, the J call TRBJ2-3, with 7 positions matching TRBD2. V was clipped by 7 bases and J by 6 bases; unmatched bases: 13. The CDR3 has 15 amino acids. Germline loops: CDR1 SGHTA, CDR2 FQGNSA. CDR3 sequence (DNA): TGTGCCAGCACCCCGGACTACCTCGGGGGGGATACGCAGTATTTT. Its translation: CASTPDYLGGDTQYF.

This chain connects TRBV20-1 to TRBJ1-4, with 10 positions matching TRBD1. V lost 2 bases and J lost 8; bases outside the gene matches: 5. CDR1 DFQATT and CDR2 SNEGSKA come from the germline V gene (reference sequence). The CDR3 has 14 residues. The CDR3 nucleotides are TGCAGTGCTAGATCCGGGACAGGGGTGGAAAAACTGTTTTTT. This translates into CSARSGTGVEKLFF.

This clonotype was recorded a few times. The V and J genes are TRBV28 and TRBJ1-5; the D gene is possibly TRBD1 (6 bases). The CDR3 runs 15 residues. Germline V gene sequence: CDR1 MDHEN, CDR2 SYDVKM. Trimming shortened V by 5 bases and J by 0 bases, and 11 bases separated the two germline ends. The CDR3 here is CASSHGQTSNQPQHF. CDR3 in DNA: TGTGCCAGCAGTCACGGACAGACTAGCAATCAGCCCCAGCATTTT.

The chain couples TRBV5-4 to TRBJ2-4; 9 bases match TRBD1. Germline V gives CDR1 SGHNT, CDR2 YYREEE (reference sequence). With V trimmed by 3 bases and J by 8 bases, 12 bases remained unmatched. The CDR3 is made up of 16 amino acids. The CDR3 region has the DNA TGTGCCAGCAGCTCCGGGACAGGGACATCAATTGACATTCAGTACTTC. It translates to CASSSGTGTSIDIQYF.

This clonotype showed up just a few times. The rearrangement joins TRBV11-2 to TRBJ2-5; 11 bases fit TRBD2. This CDR3 spans 17 amino acids. Germline CDR1 is SGHAT and CDR2 is FQNNGV. The V and J ends lost 5 bases and 4 bases, in that order; junction bases with no gene match: 12. The CDR3 loop reads CASSGTGTSGGRETQYF. The DNA for the CDR3 is TGTGCCAGCAGCGGAACCGGGACTAGCGGAGGGAGAGAGACCCAGTACTTC.

This clonotype was recorded at least ten times. The chain uses TRBV6-1 and TRBJ2-2, with 7 nucleotides matching TRBD2. Germline CDR1 MNHNS, CDR2 SASEGT. V dropped 7 bases and J dropped 6; count of bases not matched to a gene: 5. This CDR3 spans 13 amino acids. Here the CDR3 DNA reads TGTGCCAGCACGGCGGGAGTAGCCGGGGAGCTGTTTTTT. Translated, it gives CASTAGVAGELFF.

V usage is TRBV19 and J usage is TRBJ1-2; possibly TRBD1 for D (5 bases). The V and J ends lost 5 bases and 7 bases respectively, with 14 bases between them. The CDR3 has 13 residues. CDR1 and CDR2 from the germline V gene are LNHDA and SQIVND (reference sequence). Written as DNA, the CDR3 is TGTGCCAGTAGTCCGGGGACCGGGGCTGGCTACACCTTC. It encodes CASSPGTGAGYTF.